The 3 T cell receptor beta chains reported below all come from one sample, sequenced in a study of T cells after yellow fever vaccination. In TCRdb, the 5' RACE reads were re-called with MiXCR into one record per CDR3 protein. The sample has around 360,000 distinct CDR3 sequences, around a tenth seen once. Sequenced here: PBMCs, sampled on the day of the first yellow fever vaccination. These receptors all come from a man younger than 35 who received the YFV17D yellow fever vaccine.

The genes are TRBV4-1 and TRBJ1-1; D is uncertain. CDR1 is MGHRA and CDR2 is YSYEKL in the germline V gene. The CDR3 is 15 amino acids. V lost 0 bases and J lost 4, with 12 bases in between. CDR3 region: CASSQDWSASTEAFF. The CDR3 bases are TGCGCCAGCAGCCAAGATTGGAGCGCCAGCACTGAAGCTTTCTTT.

This clonotype has ten or more counts. The V call is TRBV6-5, the J call TRBJ1-1, with 8 bases aligning to TRBD1. J gave up 1 base and V 2 bases, and 3 bases lay outside the gene matches. The CDR3 is 15 amino acids. Looked up from germline, CDR1 is MNHEY and CDR2 is SVGAGI. CDR3 DNA: TGTGCCAGCAGTTACACCGGACAGGGGAACACTGAAGCTTTCTTT. It encodes CASSYTGQGNTEAFF.

There are many counts of this clonotype. The gene calls are TRBV20-1 and TRBJ2-3, with TRBD1 matching 8 bases. The CDR3 length is 12 residues. V shed 5 bases and J 3 bases; nucleotides not matched to a gene: 1. Germline values: CDR1 DFQATT, CDR2 SNEGSKA (reference sequence). The CDR3 loop reads CSAGDRTDTQYF. The CDR3, as DNA: TGCAGTGCTGGGGACAGGACAGATACGCAGTATTTT.